This T cell receptor (beta chain) originates from a study of blood T cell repertoires in COVID-19. Study information: The samples span acute and convalescent COVID-19 from the United States, Italy and Spain.

This CDR3 region has 14 residues. Germline CDR1 is SEHNR and CDR2 is FQNEAQ (reference sequence). V shed 5 bases and J shed 3 bases, with 12 bases lying between them. Methods used by the authors: Scientists estimated how many nucleated cells there were by amplifying reference gene primers. Here immunoSEQ multiplex PCR was the method, and the copy in TCRdb shows in-frame clones only, minus some. The DNA gave D and trimming, while V, J and clone size come from that table. The data show over 15,000 clones, roughly 89% seen once. This clone was counted a single time. The TCR sequence derives from a human donor in a cohort sampled during active COVID-19. This sequence joins TRBV7-9 and TRBJ2-3; possibly TRBD2 for D (6 bases). The sequencing input was peripheral blood. CDR3 loop: CASSPGRRTDTQYF. For the CDR3, the DNA is TGTGCCAGCAGCCCTGGGAGGCGTACAGATACGCAGTATTTT.